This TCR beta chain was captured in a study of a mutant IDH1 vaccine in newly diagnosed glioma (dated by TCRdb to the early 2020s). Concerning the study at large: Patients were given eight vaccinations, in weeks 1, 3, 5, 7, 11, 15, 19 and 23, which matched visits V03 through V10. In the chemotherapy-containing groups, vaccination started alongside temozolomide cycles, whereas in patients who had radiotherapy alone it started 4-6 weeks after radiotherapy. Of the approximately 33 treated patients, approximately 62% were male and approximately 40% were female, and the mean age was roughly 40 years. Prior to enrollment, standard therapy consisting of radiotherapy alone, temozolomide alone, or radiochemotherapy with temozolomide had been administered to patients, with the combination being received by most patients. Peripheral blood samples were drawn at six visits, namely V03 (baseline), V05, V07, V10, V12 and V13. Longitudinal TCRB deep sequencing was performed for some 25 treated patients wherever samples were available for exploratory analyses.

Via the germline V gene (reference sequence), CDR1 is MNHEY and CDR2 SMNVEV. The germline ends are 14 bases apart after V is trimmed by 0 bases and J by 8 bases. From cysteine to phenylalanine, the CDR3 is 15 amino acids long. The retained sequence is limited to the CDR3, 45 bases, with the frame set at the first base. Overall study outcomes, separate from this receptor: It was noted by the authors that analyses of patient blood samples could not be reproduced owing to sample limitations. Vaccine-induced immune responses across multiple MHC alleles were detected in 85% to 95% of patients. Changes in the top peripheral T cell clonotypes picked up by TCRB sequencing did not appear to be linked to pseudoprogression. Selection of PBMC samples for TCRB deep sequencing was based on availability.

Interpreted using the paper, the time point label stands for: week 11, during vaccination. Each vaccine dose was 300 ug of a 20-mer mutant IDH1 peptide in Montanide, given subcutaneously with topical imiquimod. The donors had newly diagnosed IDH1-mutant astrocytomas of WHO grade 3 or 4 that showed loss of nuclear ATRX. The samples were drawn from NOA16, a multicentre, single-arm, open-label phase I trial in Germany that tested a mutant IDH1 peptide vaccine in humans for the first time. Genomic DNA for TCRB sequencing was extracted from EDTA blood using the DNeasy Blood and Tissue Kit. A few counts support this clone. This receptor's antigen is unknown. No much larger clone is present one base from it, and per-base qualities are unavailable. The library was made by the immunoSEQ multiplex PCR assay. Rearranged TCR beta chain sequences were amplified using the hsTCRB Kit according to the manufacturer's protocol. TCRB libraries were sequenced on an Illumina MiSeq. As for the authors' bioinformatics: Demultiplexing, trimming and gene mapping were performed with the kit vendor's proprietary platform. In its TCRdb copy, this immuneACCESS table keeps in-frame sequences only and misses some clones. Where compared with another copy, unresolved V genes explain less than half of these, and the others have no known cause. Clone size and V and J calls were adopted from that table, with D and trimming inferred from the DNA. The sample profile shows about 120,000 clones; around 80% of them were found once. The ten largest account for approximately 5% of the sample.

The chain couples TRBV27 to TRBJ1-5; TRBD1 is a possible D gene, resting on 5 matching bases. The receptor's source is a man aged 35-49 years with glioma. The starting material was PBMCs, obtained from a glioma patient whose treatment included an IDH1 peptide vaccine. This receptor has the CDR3 CASSLSGGRSEPQHF. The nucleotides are TGTGCCAGCAGTTTATCGGGGGGGAGGAGTGAGCCCCAGCATTTT.